This TCR beta chain was recorded in a study of blood T cells in healthy people across ages. Study results and caveats: CMV status of donors was unknown, possibly confounding expanded clonotype changes. Unsorted PBMCs blocked a conclusive comparison of naive and antigen-experienced cells.

A sample-barcoded 5' primer and a J-beta primer mix were used in a second PCR of roughly 6 to 11 cycles. TCRdb reprocessed the 5' RACE reads with MiXCR, giving one entry per CDR3 protein. The data contain around 970,000 distinct CDR3 sequences, about 53% of them singletons. Donors each provided about 9.5 milliliters of peripheral blood. Each sample yielded at least 5 micrograms of PBMC total RNA. CDR3 length: 13 residues. Trimming pared 3 bases from V and 3 bases from J, leaving 6 bases between. Germline V gene sequence: CDR1 SEHNR, CDR2 FQNEAQ (reference sequence). Only a few counts were recorded for this clonotype. Antigen unknown.

Source material: blood. The chain has TRBV7-9 and TRBJ2-1; D gene ambiguous. This receptor was identified in a woman in her sixties in good health. In DNA, the CDR3 is TGTGCCAGCAGCTTCACCTTCTACAATGAGCAGTTCTTC. Its translation: CASSFTFYNEQFF.